This T cell receptor (beta chain) was documented in a study of T cell responses to AZD1222 COVID-19 vaccine. Comment on this clone: Its antigen is undetermined.

Libraries were prepared by immunoSEQ multiplex PCR; TCRdb keeps only in-frame clonotypes and omits some of them. The sample records about 130,000 clones, 88% being singletons. The CDR3 has 18 amino acids. The germline gives CDR1 LNHDA, CDR2 SQIVND (reference sequence). V shed 5 bases, J shed 0 bases, and the junction held 11 bases outside the gene matches. General observations from the study: Donor demographics were predominantly white British with a female majority; clonal diversity may be underestimated. A rise in Spike-specific TCR breadth and depth followed two AZD1222 doses. CD4 TCRs associated with vaccination spanned spike, dominating at 160-218 and 743-854. Just a handful of AZD1222 recipients tested seropositive at baseline.

The sequence derives from an adult who received the AZD1222 COVID-19 vaccine. This specimen consisted of peripheral blood, obtained 28 days after the second AZD1222 dose. The V and J genes are TRBV19 and TRBJ1-5, with 9 bases matching TRBD1. The CDR3 DNA follows: TGTGCCAGTAGTTTTGGACAGGGGAGAGGACTTAGCAATCAGCCCCAGCATTTT. This sequence encodes CASSFGQGRGLSNQPQHF.